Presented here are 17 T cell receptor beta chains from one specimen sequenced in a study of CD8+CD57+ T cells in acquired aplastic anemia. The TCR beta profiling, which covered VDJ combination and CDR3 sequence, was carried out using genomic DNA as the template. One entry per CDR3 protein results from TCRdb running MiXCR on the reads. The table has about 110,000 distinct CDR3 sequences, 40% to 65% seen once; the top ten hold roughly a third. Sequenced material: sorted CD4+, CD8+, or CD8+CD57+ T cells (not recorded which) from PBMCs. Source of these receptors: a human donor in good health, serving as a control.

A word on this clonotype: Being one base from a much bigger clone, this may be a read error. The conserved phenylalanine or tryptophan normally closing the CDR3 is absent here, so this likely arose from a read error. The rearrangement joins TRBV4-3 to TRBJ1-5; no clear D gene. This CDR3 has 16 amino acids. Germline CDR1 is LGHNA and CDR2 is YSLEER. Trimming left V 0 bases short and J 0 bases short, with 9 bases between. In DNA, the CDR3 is TGCGCCAGCAGCCAAGATCGGTCATATAGCAATCAGCCCCAGCATTCT. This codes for CASSQDRSYSNQPQHS.

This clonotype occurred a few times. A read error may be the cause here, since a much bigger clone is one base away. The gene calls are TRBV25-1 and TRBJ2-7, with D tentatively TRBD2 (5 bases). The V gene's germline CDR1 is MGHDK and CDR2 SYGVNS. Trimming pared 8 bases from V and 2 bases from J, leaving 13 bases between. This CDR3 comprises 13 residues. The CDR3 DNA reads TGTGCCAGCGCAGAGGGCACCACCTACGAGCAGTACTTC. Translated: CASAEGTTYEQYF.

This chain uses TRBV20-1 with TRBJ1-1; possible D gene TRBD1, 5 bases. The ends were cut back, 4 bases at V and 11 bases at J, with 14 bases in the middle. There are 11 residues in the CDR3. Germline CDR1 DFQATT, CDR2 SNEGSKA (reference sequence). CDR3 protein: CSANQGDAAFF. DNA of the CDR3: TGCAGTGCTAACCAGGGTGATGCTGCTTTCTTT.

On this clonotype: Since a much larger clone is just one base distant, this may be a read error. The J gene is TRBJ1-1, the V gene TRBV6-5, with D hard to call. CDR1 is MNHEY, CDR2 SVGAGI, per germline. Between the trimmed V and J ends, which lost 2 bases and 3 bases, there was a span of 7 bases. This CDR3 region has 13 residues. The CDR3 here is CASSYQLYTEAFF. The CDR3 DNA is TGTGCCAGCAGTTACCAGCTATACACTGAAGCTTTCTTT.

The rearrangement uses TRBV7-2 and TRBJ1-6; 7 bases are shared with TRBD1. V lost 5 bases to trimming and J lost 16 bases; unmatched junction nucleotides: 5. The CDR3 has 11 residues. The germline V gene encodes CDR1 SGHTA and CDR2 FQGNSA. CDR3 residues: CASSPDRELHF. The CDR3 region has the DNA TGTGCCAGCAGCCCAGACAGGGAGCTCCACTTT.

In DNA, the CDR3 is TGTGCCAGCAGTTTGGTTAGCGGGGGAACCTCCTACAATGAGCAGTTCTTC. Translating gives CASSLVSGGTSYNEQFF. The V gene is TRBV12-3 or TRBV12-4, the J gene TRBJ2-1, with 9 bases that match TRBD2. This CDR3 has 17 residues. The V and J ends lost 3 bases and 0 bases, in that order; junction bases with no gene match: 6.

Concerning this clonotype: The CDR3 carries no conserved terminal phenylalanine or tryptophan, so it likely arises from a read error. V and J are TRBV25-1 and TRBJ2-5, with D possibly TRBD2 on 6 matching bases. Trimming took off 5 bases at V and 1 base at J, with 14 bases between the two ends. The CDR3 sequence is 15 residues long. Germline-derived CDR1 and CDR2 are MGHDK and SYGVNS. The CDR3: CASSPSGRGQETQYL. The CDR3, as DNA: TGTGCCAGCAGTCCGTCCGGGCGGGGCCAAGAGACCCAGTACCTC.

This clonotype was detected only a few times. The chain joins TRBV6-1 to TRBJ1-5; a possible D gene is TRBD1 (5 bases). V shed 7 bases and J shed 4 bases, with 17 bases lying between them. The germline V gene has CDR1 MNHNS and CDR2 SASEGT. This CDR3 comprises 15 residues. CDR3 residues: CASTRRGAQNQPQHF. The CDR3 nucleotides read TGTGCCAGCACCAGGCGCGGGGCGCAGAATCAGCCCCAGCATTTT.

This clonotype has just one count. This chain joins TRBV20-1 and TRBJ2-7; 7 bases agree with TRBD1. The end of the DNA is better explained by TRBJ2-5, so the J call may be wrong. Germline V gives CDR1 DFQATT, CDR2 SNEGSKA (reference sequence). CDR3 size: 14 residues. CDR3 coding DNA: TGCAGTGCTACGTTGCAGGGGGTGGTAGAGACCCAGTACTTC. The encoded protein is CSATLQGVVETQYF.

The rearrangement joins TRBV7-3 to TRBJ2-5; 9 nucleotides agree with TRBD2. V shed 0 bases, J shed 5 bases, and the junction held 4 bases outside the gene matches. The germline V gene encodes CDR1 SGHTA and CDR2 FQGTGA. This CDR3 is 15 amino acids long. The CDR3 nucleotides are TGTGCCAGCAGCTTAACGGGCGGGGGGGGGGAGACCCAGTACTTC. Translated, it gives CASSLTGGGGETQYF.

CDR3 nucleotide sequence: TGCAGCGTTGAGGGGTTGGCAAAAAAAGCTTTCTTT. Translating it yields CSVEGLAKKAFF. The chain uses TRBV29-1 and TRBJ1-1; D is unclear. Trimming removed 3 bases at V and 9 bases at J, with 14 bases between. CDR1 SQVTM and CDR2 ANQGSEA come from the germline V gene. CDR3 length equals 12 residues.

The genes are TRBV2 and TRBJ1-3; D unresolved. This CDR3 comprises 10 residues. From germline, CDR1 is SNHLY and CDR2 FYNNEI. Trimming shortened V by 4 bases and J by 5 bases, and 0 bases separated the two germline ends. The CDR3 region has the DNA TGTGCCAGCAGTGGAAACACCATATATTTT. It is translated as CASSGNTIYF.

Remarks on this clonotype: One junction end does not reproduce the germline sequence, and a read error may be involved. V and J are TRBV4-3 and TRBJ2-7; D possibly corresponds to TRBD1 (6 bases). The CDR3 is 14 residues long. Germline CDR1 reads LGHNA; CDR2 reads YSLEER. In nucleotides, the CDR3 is TGCGCCAGCAGCCCGCAAACAGGGTCCTCCGAGCAGTACTTC. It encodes CASSPQTGSSEQYF.

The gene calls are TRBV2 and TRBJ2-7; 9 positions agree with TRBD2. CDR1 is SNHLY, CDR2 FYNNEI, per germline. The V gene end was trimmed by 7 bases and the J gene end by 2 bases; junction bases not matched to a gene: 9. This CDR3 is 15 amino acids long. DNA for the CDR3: TGTGCCAGCATGATGGGTAGCGGGAGTGCCTACGAGCAGTACTTC. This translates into CASMMGSGSAYEQYF.

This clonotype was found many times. CDR3 in amino acids: CASSYIGRDLTEAFF. The CDR3 region has the DNA TGTGCCAGCAGTTATATTGGCAGGGATCTCACTGAAGCTTTCTTT. This sequence joins TRBV6-5 and TRBJ1-1; the D gene is possibly TRBD1 (5 bases). CDR3 length: 15 residues. Germline CDR1 reads MNHEY; CDR2 reads SVGAGI. The V end lost 3 bases, the J end lost 4 bases, and 15 bases lay between the germline ends.

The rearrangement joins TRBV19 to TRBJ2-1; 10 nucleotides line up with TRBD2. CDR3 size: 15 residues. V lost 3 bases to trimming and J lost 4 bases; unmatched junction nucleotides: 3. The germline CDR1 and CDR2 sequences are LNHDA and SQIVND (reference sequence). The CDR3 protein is CASSIGTSVYNEQFF. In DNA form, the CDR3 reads TGTGCCAGTAGTATCGGGACTAGCGTGTACAATGAGCAGTTCTTC.

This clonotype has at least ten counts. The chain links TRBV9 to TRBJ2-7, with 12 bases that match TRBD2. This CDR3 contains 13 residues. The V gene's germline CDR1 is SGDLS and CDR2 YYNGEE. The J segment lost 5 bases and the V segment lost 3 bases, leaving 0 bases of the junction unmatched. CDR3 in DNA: TGTGCCAGCAGCGCTAGCGGGGGGGACGAGCAGTACTTC. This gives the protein CASSASGGDEQYF.